The rows below give T cell receptor beta chains drawn from one sample of a study of human T cells and chemical hapten exposure. TCRdb reprocessed the RACE reads via MiXCR and lists one record per CDR3 protein. The repertoire holds 50,000 or so distinct CDR3 sequences, with more than 9.5% as singletons. The starting material was whole blood, obtained in connection with sensitization to the hapten diphenylcyclopropenone (DPC). These receptors were obtained from a woman between 40 and 50 years old with alopecia areata. Some clones in this sample may be carry-over from other donors' samples. CDR3s include the opening cysteine and the closing phenylalanine or tryptophan.

>TRBJ1-5|TRBV2
CASTSGRDQPQHF
>TRBJ1-5|TRBV6-2/TRBV6-3
CASRAGTGANQPQHF
>TRBJ2-1|TRBV6-2/TRBV6-3
CASSTRTGAYNEQFF
>TRBJ2-5|TRBV2
CASSEARGPKTQYF
>TRBJ1-1|TRBV9
CASSAQNTEAFF
>TRBJ2-1|TRBV9
CASSVDRAAYNEQFF
>TRBJ1-1|TRBV20-1
CSARALREGANTEAFF
>TRBJ1-1|TRBV5-1
CASSFTSGEAFF
>TRBJ1-1|TRBV5-1
CASSLEKNTEAFF
>TRBJ1-2|TRBV21-1
CASSSPGQGNYGYTF
>TRBJ2-1|TRBV10-3
CAISSSDSLSYNEQFF
>TRBJ2-3|TRBV4-1
CASSQVGGLDTQYF
>TRBJ2-2|TRBV3-1
CASRTENTGELFF
>TRBJ1-1|TRBV25-1
CASSDYQSNTEAFF
>TRBJ2-1|TRBV5-1
CASSLVAGNEQFF
>TRBJ2-5|TRBV18
CASSGGAPRGQETQYF
>TRBJ2-5|TRBV7-2
CASSLASGLVETQYF
>TRBJ1-2|TRBV30
CAWSVQTGGGYTF
>TRBJ1-1|TRBV4-1
CASSQDGAATGQAFF
>TRBJ2-7|TRBV10-3
CAIGAYEQYF
>TRBJ2-1|TRBV28
CASGDLGVFF
>TRBJ2-5|TRBV6-6
CASSSPMSYQETQYF
>TRBJ1-6|TRBV28
CASRAAGDSPLHF
>TRBJ1-1|TRBV28
CASRPRDRGSTEAFF
>TRBJ2-7|TRBV7-8
CASSTGHGYEQYF
>TRBJ2-1|TRBV6-5
CASSNRRTYNEQFF
>TRBJ2-3|TRBV2
CASSEAGSSTDTQYF
>TRBJ2-1|TRBV19
CASSMGQEQFF
>TRBJ2-2|TRBV20-1
CSARTPGATGELFF
>TRBJ1-2|TRBV7-8
CASSLDYRGLKGYTF
>TRBJ1-5|TRBV19
CASSPRVSQPQHF
>TRBJ2-6|TRBV18
CAISGQIFSGANVLTF
>TRBJ1-3|TRBV20-1
CSARDGDGFSNSGNTIYF
>TRBJ2-7|TRBV7-2
CASSRDRVNEQYF
>TRBJ2-1|TRBV4-1
CASSQDRGAYNEQFF
>TRBJ1-5|TRBV19
CASSISQGSNQPQHF
>TRBJ1-5|TRBV6-2/TRBV6-3
CASSSPEETQPQHF
>TRBJ1-2|TRBV19
CASSMRVDRSYGYTF
>TRBJ2-5|TRBV3-1
CASSQGDRVQETQYF
>TRBJ2-3|TRBV6-4
CASSGGAEDTQYF
>TRBJ2-1|TRBV9
CASSTGTDNEQFF
>TRBJ2-2|TRBV6-5
CASSRQGAGELFF
>TRBJ1-1|TRBV6-2/TRBV6-3
CASTPRGPGGNTEAFF
>TRBJ2-5|TRBV5-1
CASSLGLLRETQYF
>TRBJ1-6|TRBV4-2
CASSQTGTEVNSPLHF
>TRBJ2-6|TRBV21-1
CASSKVRFSSGANVLTF
>TRBJ2-3|TRBV5-1
CASSPHWAGPTDTQYF
>TRBJ1-2|TRBV12-3/TRBV12-4
CASSRTGLQDGYTF
>TRBJ2-3|TRBV20-1
CSAGLSRGDTQYF
>TRBJ1-2|TRBV29-1
CSVEAGGRIGGYTF
>TRBJ2-2|TRBV4-3
CASSQETSIGELFF
>TRBJ2-6|TRBV7-3
CASSLKGTSPSGANVLTF
>TRBJ1-2|TRBV6-1
CASSGTPGQGHGYTF
>TRBJ2-4|TRBV6-2/TRBV6-3
CASSYPPSGIVDIQYF
>TRBJ2-1|TRBV7-9
CASASLGYRDEQFF
>TRBJ2-7|TRBV7-3
CASPGCTHSYEQYF
>TRBJ2-5|TRBV10-3
CAISEGQVQPQETQYF